A single sample gave rise to the 30 T cell receptor beta chains below, sequenced in a study of T cell repertoires in cytomegalovirus infection. TCRdb reanalysed the reads using MiXCR and keeps one entry per CDR3 protein. The sample records 360,000 or so distinct CDR3 sequences, about 32% being singletons. Antigen specificity for these receptors is unknown. The sample consisted of cultured PBMCs, taken from culture after CMV antigen stimulation. These receptors came from a human donor in good health (CMV status not recorded). Some clones in this sample may be carry-over from other donors' samples.

This clonotype was seen only once. This chain connects TRBV4-1 to TRBJ1-2, with D perhaps matching TRBD1 (6 bases). V was trimmed by 2 bases and J by 5 bases, leaving 9 bases between them. This CDR3 is 13 amino acids long. The germline gives CDR1 MGHRA, CDR2 YSYEKL. CDR3 amino acids: CASSQYQGYGYTF. In nucleotides, the CDR3 is TGCGCCAGCAGCCAATATCAGGGGTATGGCTACACCTTC.

The genes are TRBV28 and TRBJ2-7, with D perhaps TRBD2 (5 bases). This CDR3 comprises 14 residues. Germline CDR1 reads MDHEN; CDR2 reads SYDVKM. V was shortened by 7 bases and J by 0 bases, with 13 bases between the two germline ends. CDR3 sequence reads: CASIDRGYSYEQYF. CDR3 coding DNA: TGTGCCAGCATCGATCGGGGATACTCCTACGAGCAGTACTTC.

The chain employs TRBV7-2 and TRBJ1-2; D remains ambiguous. This CDR3 has 11 amino acids. CDR1 is SGHTA, CDR2 FQGNSA, per germline. Trimming removed 8 bases from V and 10 bases from J, with 14 bases in between. CDR3 in DNA: TGTGCCAGCCGCGTAGGTTCGGACTACACCTTC. Encoded protein: CASRVGSDYTF. Complete variable domain (other parts from reference TRBV7-2 and TRBJ1-2): GAGVSQSPSNKVTEKGKDVELRCDPISGHTALYWYRQSLGQGLEFLIYFQGNSAPDKSGLPSDRFSAERTGGSVSTLTIQRTQQEDSAVYLCASRVGSDYTFGSGTRLTVV.

This clonotype has a handful of counts. The chain links TRBV25-1 to TRBJ2-3; D tentatively fits TRBD1 or TRBD2 (5 bases each). The CDR3 extends over 17 amino acids. The germline V gene encodes CDR1 MGHDK and CDR2 SYGVNS. The V end was cut by 2 bases, the J end by 2 bases, with 17 bases between. The DNA of the CDR3 is TGTGCCAGCAGTGAAGACGTCGGGACCTCAGACACAGATACGCAGTATTTT. It translates to CASSEDVGTSDTDTQYF.

The J gene is TRBJ2-3, the V gene TRBV6-2 or TRBV6-3; the D gene is possibly TRBD2 (6 bases). Per germline, CDR1 MNHEY and CDR2 SVGEGT. V was pared by 2 bases and J by 2 bases, with 20 bases between. This CDR3 contains 18 residues. The CDR3 DNA is TGTGCCAGCAGTTACAACACCGGCGTCGGGACTTTCACAGATACGCAGTATTTT. Translation gives CASSYNTGVGTFTDTQYF.

This clonotype was detected a few times. Written as DNA, the CDR3 is TGTGCCAGCAGCTTAGTTAGGACTAGAGGTTCCGGGGAGCTGTTTTTT. Protein sequence: CASSLVRTRGSGELFF. The chain is built from TRBV7-6 and TRBJ2-2; 7 nucleotides agree with TRBD2. Germline loops: CDR1 SGHVS, CDR2 FNYEAQ. The CDR3 runs to 16 residues. V was pared by 1 base and J by 6 bases, with 8 bases of the junction left unmatched.

The count of this clonotype is one. The chain links TRBV19 to TRBJ1-1, with a weak D call TRBD1 (5 bases). Germline V lookup: CDR1 LNHDA, CDR2 SQIVND (reference sequence). Trimming shortened V by 6 bases and J by 1 base, and 18 bases separated the two germline ends. CDR3 length: 16 amino acids. The CDR3: CASRSGRLGGNTEAFF. The CDR3 DNA sequence: TGTGCCAGTAGATCCGGACGGCTGGGGGGGAACACTGAAGCTTTCTTT.

The chain joins TRBV7-2 to TRBJ2-2, with TRBD2 matching 10 bases. Per the germline V gene, CDR1 is SGHTA and CDR2 is FQGNSA. V was pared by 5 bases and J by 7 bases, with 13 bases of the junction left unmatched. The CDR3 is 17 amino acids. As DNA, the CDR3 is TGTGCCAGCAGCGCCGTCGGAGCGGGAGGGCCCGGCGGGGAGCTGTTTTTT. Its translation is CASSAVGAGGPGGELFF. Full variable domain (rest looked up from reference TRBV7-2 and TRBJ2-2): GAGVSQSPSNKVTEKGKDVELRCDPISGHTALYWYRQSLGQGLEFLIYFQGNSAPDKSGLPSDRFSAERTGGSVSTLTIQRTQQEDSAVYLCASSAVGAGGPGGELFFGEGSRLTVL.

This clonotype has more than one count but fewer than ten. The chain has TRBV11-1 and TRBJ2-1; 15 nucleotides align to TRBD2. Germline-derived CDR1 and CDR2 are SGHAT and FQDESV (reference sequence). V lost 4 bases and J lost 9; bases outside the gene matches: 4. The CDR3 has 15 amino acids. CDR3 nucleotides: TGTGCCAGCAGCTGGGGGACTAGCGGGAGGATTGAGCAGTTCTTC. It codes for CASSWGTSGRIEQFF.

Concerning this clonotype itself: Its ends do not fully match the called genes, so a read error is possible. The chain joins TRBV6-5 to TRBJ1-3; D gene uncertain. Germline V gene lookup returns CDR1 MNHEY and CDR2 SVGAGI. The CDR3 has 15 residues. The CDR3 reads CVSSSPRRSGNTIYF. The CDR3 coding sequence is TGTGTCAGCAGTTCCCCCCGCCGCTCTGGAAACACCATATATTTT.

The rearrangement links TRBV20-1 to TRBJ1-6, with D maybe TRBD1 (6 bases). CDR1 is DFQATT, CDR2 SNEGSKA, per germline (reference sequence). V was clipped by 4 bases and J by 5 bases, with 12 bases between them. CDR3 length: 14 residues. The CDR3 reads CSAKTGTNNSPLHF. For the CDR3, the DNA is TGCAGTGCTAAGACAGGAACTAATAATTCACCCCTCCACTTT.

The CDR3 DNA is TGTGCCAGCAGCCCGGCCCAAGAGACCCAGTACTTC. Translating gives CASSPAQETQYF. The chain combines TRBV7-2 with TRBJ2-5; D unresolved. Germline CDR1 SGHTA, CDR2 FQGNSA. V lost 5 bases and J lost 1, with 5 bases in between. The CDR3 spans 12 residues. Full variable domain (outside the CDR3, taken from reference TRBV7-2 and TRBJ2-5): GAGVSQSPSNKVTEKGKDVELRCDPISGHTALYWYRQSLGQGLEFLIYFQGNSAPDKSGLPSDRFSAERTGGSVSTLTIQRTQQEDSAVYLCASSPAQETQYFGPGTRLLVL.

The chain recombines TRBV12-3 or TRBV12-4 with TRBJ1-5; weak D call: TRBD1 (5 bases). V was clipped by 6 bases and J by 6 bases, with 18 bases between them. This CDR3 spans 15 amino acids. The CDR3 region is CASSPHEGYGQPQHF. CDR3 sequence (DNA): TGTGCCAGCAGCCCTCACGAGGGGTATGGTCAGCCCCAGCATTTT.

This clonotype has more than one count but fewer than ten. The chain employs TRBV29-1 and TRBJ1-1; D call uncertain. Germline CDR1 reads SQVTM; CDR2 reads ANQGSEA. The CDR3 sequence is 13 residues long. The V gene lost 5 bases and the J gene lost 1 base, with 11 bases spanning the gap. This CDR3 is CSVKVKQNTEAFF. The CDR3 DNA sequence: TGCAGCGTTAAGGTGAAACAGAACACTGAAGCTTTCTTT. Full variable domain (remainder filled in from reference TRBV29-1 and TRBJ1-1): SAVISQKPSRDICQRGTSLTIQCQVDSQVTMMFWYRQQPGQSLTLIATANQGSEATYESGFVIDKFPISRPNLTFSTLTVSNMSPEDSSIYLCSVKVKQNTEAFFGQGTRLTVV.

This clonotype was seen only a few times. V usage is TRBV6-5 and J usage is TRBJ1-6; D is undetermined. Trimming left V 2 bases short and J 6 bases short, with 8 bases between. The CDR3 is made up of 14 amino acids. CDR1 is MNHEY, CDR2 SVGAGI, per germline. CDR3 protein: CASSYQQLNSPLHF. Here the CDR3 DNA reads TGTGCCAGCAGTTACCAACAGCTTAATTCACCCCTCCACTTT.

This chain joins TRBV7-2 and TRBJ1-1, with D unresolved. Germline lookup yields CDR1 SGHTA and CDR2 FQGNSA. The CDR3 sequence is 14 residues long. With 2 bases removed from V and 2 bases from J, the gap between germline ends came to 9 bases. The CDR3, as DNA: TGTGCCAGCAGCTTATATGCCGAAAACACTGAAGCTTTCTTT. This sequence encodes CASSLYAENTEAFF.

V gene TRBV6-5 combines with J gene TRBJ1-3, with D unclear. Trimming shortened V by 3 bases and J by 4 bases, and 10 bases separated the two germline ends. Germline V gives CDR1 MNHEY, CDR2 SVGAGI. There are 14 residues in the CDR3. CDR3 in amino acids: CASSYSRTGNTIYF. CDR3 coding DNA: TGTGCCAGCAGTTATTCCAGGACCGGAAACACCATATATTTT.

The V gene is TRBV2, the J gene TRBJ2-1, with TRBD2 matching over 8 bases. Germline values: CDR1 SNHLY, CDR2 FYNNEI. The CDR3 runs 13 residues. The junction had 9 bases not matched to a gene; V was cut back by 11 bases and J by 6 bases. The DNA of the CDR3 is TGTGCCGGCGTTAGCGGGATCTCCAATGAGCAGTTCTTC. Its translation is CAGVSGISNEQFF. Variable domain in full (rest from reference TRBV2 and TRBJ2-1): EPEVTQTPSHQVTQMGQEVILRCVPISNHLYFYWYRQILGQKVEFLVSFYNNEISEKSEIFDDQFSVERPDGSNFTLKIRSTKLEDSAMYFCAGVSGISNEQFFGPGTRLTVL.

J is TRBJ2-7 and V is TRBV10-3; unclear D gene. Germline CDR1 ENHRY, CDR2 SYGVKD. V dropped 3 bases and J dropped 0 bases, with 6 bases sitting between them. CDR3 length: 13 residues. DNA for the CDR3: TGTGCCATCAGTGAAACCAGCTCCTACGAGCAGTACTTC. Its translation is CAISETSSYEQYF.

This clonotype was counted only a few times. The chain employs TRBV4-3 and TRBJ2-7; maybe TRBD2 (6 bases). V was clipped by 2 bases and J by 4 bases, with 15 bases between them. The germline V gene encodes CDR1 LGHNA and CDR2 YSLEER. The CDR3 runs 15 residues. The chain's CDR3 is CASSQLAARVYEQYF. DNA of the CDR3: TGCGCCAGCAGCCAATTAGCGGCCCGGGTTTACGAGCAGTACTTC.

The chain couples TRBV20-1 to TRBJ2-5, with 12 bases aligning to TRBD1. The CDR3 has 17 residues. After removal of 5 bases from V and 5 bases from J, the junction contained 15 bases not matched to a gene. The V gene's germline CDR1 is DFQATT and CDR2 SNEGSKA (reference sequence). The CDR3 protein is CSALPWDRGRGPETQYF. CDR3 DNA sequence: TGCAGTGCTTTACCCTGGGACAGGGGGCGTGGGCCGGAGACCCAGTACTTC.

This clonotype came up a few times. The J gene is TRBJ1-6, the V gene TRBV25-1; 7 bases are shared with TRBD1. The CDR3 contains 14 residues. J lost 6 bases, V lost 6 bases, and 5 bases had no gene match. Germline V gene lookup returns CDR1 MGHDK and CDR2 SYGVNS. The CDR3 region has the DNA TGTGCCAGCAGCCCACAGGGGCTTAATTCACCCCTCCACTTT. Encoded protein: CASSPQGLNSPLHF.

The chain recombines TRBV11-3 with TRBJ2-5; no clear D gene. V gave up 6 bases and J gave up 4 bases, with 15 bases separating them. The CDR3 spans 14 residues. The V gene's germline CDR1 is SGHNT and CDR2 YENEEA. CDR3 amino acids: CASRPTLVGETQYF. CDR3 nucleotide sequence: TGTGCCAGCAGGCCAACGTTAGTGGGAGAGACCCAGTACTTC.

The V call is TRBV29-1, the J call TRBJ2-1; 11 bases align to TRBD2. V gave up 6 bases and J gave up 10 bases; unmatched junction bases: 11. The CDR3 contains 14 residues. Germline loops: CDR1 SQVTM, CDR2 ANQGSEA. The CDR3 DNA follows: TGCAGCGTAGCCGGGACTAGCGGACGAGACGAGCAGTTCTTC. It is translated as CSVAGTSGRDEQFF.

The chain is built from TRBV20-1 and TRBJ1-6, with D possibly TRBD1 on 5 matching bases. CDR1 is DFQATT and CDR2 is SNEGSKA in the germline V gene (reference sequence). The V end lost 5 bases, the J end lost 7 bases, and 24 bases lay between the germline ends. The CDR3 spans 17 residues. CDR3 residues: CSAPVGVGDGLNSPLHF. The CDR3 DNA reads TGCAGTGCTCCAGTGGGAGTGGGGGATGGTCTCAATTCACCCCTCCACTTT.

The chain is built from TRBV30 and TRBJ2-7, with D hard to call. This CDR3 is 11 amino acids long. Germline CDR1 GTSNPN, CDR2 SVGIG (reference sequence). V was clipped by 5 bases and J by 1 base, with 6 bases between them. CDR3 region: CAWGDSYEQYF. DNA of the CDR3: TGTGCCTGGGGGGATTCCTACGAGCAGTACTTC. The whole variable domain, remainder taken from reference TRBV30 and TRBJ2-7, is SQTIHQWPATLVQPVGSPLSLECTVEGTSNPNLYWYRQAAGRGLQLLFYSVGIGQISSEVPQNLSASRPQDRQFILSSKKLLLSDSGFYLCAWGDSYEQYFGPGTRLTVT.

This chain uses TRBV12-3 or TRBV12-4 with TRBJ2-1; D remains unclear. The CDR3 is 11 residues long. Trimming stripped 5 bases from V and 10 bases from J, with 9 bases between. DNA for the CDR3: TGTGCCAGCAGTCCCCTTGAAGAGCAGTTCTTC. Encoded protein: CASSPLEEQFF.

This clonotype was detected a few times. The rearrangement joins TRBV7-2 to TRBJ1-2, with D hard to call. Germline CDR1 reads SGHTA; CDR2 reads FQGNSA. V lost 1 base, J lost 5 bases, and 11 bases lay in between. This CDR3 is 14 amino acids long. The CDR3 loop is CASSLGGPTYGYTF. The CDR3 bases are TGTGCCAGCAGCTTAGGTGGGCCCACTTATGGCTACACCTTC.

This clonotype appeared once. This sequence joins TRBV27 and TRBJ2-3, with 14 bases matching TRBD2. Germline-derived CDR1 and CDR2 are MNHEY and SMNVEV (reference sequence). V shed 2 bases, J shed 5 bases, and the junction held 9 bases outside the gene matches. The CDR3 length is 18 residues. The CDR3 region is CASSLTGLAGVGEDTQYF. CDR3 in DNA: TGTGCCAGCAGTTTAACGGGACTAGCGGGAGTGGGAGAAGATACGCAGTATTTT.

This clonotype was seen more than once but under ten times. This chain links TRBV7-2 with TRBJ2-1, with 7 positions matching TRBD2. Germline V gives CDR1 SGHTA, CDR2 FQGNSA. V trimming: 1 base; J trimming: 3 bases; junction bases outside the gene matches: 12. This CDR3 has 18 residues. Here the CDR3 DNA reads TGTGCCAGCAGCTTAGGTGGGGAATGGAAGCGGGGCTACAATGAGCAGTTCTTC. Protein product: CASSLGGEWKRGYNEQFF.